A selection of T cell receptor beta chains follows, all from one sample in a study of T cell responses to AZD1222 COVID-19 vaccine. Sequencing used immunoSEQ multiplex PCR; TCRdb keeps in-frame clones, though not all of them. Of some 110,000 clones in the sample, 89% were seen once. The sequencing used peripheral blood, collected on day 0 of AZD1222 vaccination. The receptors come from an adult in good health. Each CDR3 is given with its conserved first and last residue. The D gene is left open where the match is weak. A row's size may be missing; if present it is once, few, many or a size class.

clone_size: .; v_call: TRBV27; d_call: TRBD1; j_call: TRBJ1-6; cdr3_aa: CASSSTGTGVDSPLHF; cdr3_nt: TGTGCCAGCAGTTCAACCGGGACAGGGGTGGATTCACCCCTCCACTTT
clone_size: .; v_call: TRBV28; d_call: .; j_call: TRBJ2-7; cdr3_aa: CASSLTEGYEQYF; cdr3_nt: TGTGCCAGCAGTTTGACGGAGGGGTACGAGCAGTACTTC
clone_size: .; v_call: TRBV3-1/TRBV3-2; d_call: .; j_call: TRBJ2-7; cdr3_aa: CASSQHAVGRSYEQYF; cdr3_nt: TGTGCCAGCAGCCAACACGCAGTGGGGCGATCCTACGAGCAGTACTTC
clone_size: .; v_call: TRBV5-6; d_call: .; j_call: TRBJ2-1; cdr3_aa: CASSLLVGGAGSYNEQFF; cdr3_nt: TGTGCCAGCAGCTTGCTAGTGGGGGGCGCGGGCTCCTACAATGAGCAGTTCTTC
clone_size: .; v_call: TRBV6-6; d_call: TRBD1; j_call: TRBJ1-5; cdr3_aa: CASSYPPRQGFQPQHF; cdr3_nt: TGTGCCAGCAGTTACCCACCTCGACAGGGCTTTCAGCCCCAGCATTTT
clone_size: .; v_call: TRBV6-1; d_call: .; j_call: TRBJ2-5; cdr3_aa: CASSEMMVGAPADF; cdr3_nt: TGTGCCAGCAGTGAGATGATGGTGGGGGCCCCGGCGGACTTC
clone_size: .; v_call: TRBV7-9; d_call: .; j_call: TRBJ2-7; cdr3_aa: CASSPTSRNYEQYF; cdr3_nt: TGTGCCAGCAGCCCGACATCCCGAAATTACGAGCAGTACTTC
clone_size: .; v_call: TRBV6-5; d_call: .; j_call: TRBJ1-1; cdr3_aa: CASSYGIARNTEAFF; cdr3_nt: TGTGCCAGCAGTTACGGGATAGCGAGGAACACTGAAGCTTTCTTT
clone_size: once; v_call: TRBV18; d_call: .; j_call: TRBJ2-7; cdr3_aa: CASSPRDGSSYEQYF; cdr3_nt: TGTGCCAGCTCACCACGAGACGGTTCCTCCTACGAGCAGTACTTC
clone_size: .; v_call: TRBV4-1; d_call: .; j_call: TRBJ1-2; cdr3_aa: CASSQTASYGYTF; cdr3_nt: TGCGCCAGCAGCCAAACAGCGAGCTATGGCTACACCTTC
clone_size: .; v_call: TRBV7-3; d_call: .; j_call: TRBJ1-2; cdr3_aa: CASSLRAGDGYTF; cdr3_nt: TGTGCCAGCAGCTTAAGAGCAGGGGATGGCTACACCTTC
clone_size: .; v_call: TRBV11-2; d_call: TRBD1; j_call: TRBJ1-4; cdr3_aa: CASSTWTGEDNEKLFF; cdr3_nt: TGTGCCAGCAGCACGTGGACAGGCGAAGACAATGAAAAACTGTTTTTT
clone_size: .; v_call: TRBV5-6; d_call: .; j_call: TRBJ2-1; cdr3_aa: CASSQTALYNEQFF; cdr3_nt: TGTGCCAGCAGCCAGACGGCCTTGTACAATGAGCAGTTCTTC
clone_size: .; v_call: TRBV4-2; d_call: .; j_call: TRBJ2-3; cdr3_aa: CASSQVWGQVSDTQYF; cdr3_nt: TGTGCCAGCAGCCAAGTCTGGGGTCAGGTGTCAGATACGCAGTATTTT
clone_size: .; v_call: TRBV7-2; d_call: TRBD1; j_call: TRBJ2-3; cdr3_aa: CASSLPIGTGTSTDTQYF; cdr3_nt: TGTGCCAGCAGCTTACCGATAGGGACAGGGACTAGCACAGATACGCAGTATTTT
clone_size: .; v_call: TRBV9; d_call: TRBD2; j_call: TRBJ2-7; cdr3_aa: CASSVGGGTYEQYF; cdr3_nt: TGTGCCAGCAGCGTAGGGGGAGGGACCTACGAGCAGTACTTC